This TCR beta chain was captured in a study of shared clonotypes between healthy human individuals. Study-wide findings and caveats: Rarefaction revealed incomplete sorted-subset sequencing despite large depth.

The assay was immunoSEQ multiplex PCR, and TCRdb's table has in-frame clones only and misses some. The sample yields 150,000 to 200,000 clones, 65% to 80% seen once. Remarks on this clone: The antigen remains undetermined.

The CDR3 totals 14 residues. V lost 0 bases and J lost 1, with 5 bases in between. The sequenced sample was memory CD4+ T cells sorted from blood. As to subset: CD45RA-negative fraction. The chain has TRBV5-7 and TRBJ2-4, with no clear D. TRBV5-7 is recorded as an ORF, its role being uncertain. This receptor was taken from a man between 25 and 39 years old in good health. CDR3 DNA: TGTGCCAGCAGCTTGGTCACCGCCAAAAACATTCAGTACTTC. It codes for CASSLVTAKNIQYF.